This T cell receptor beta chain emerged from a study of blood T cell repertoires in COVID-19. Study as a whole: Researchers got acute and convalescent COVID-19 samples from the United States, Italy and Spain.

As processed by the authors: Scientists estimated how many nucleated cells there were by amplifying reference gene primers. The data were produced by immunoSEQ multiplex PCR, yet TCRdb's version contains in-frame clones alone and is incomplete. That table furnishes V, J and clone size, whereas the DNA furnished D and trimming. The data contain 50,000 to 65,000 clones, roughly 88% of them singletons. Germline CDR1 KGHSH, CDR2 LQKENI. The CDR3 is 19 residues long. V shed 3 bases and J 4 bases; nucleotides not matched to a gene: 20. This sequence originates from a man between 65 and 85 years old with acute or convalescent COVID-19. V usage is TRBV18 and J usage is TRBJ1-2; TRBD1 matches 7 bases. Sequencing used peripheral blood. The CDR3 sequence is CASSPYEPPGESGGYGYTF. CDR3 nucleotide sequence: TGTGCCAGCTCACCCTACGAACCGCCGGGGGAGTCAGGGGGCTATGGCTACACCTTC. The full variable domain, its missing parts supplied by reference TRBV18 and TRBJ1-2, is NAGVMQNPRHLVRRRGQEARLRCSPMKGHSHVYWYRQLPEEGLKFMVYLQKENIIDESGMPKERFSAEFPKEGPSILRIQQVVRGDSAAYFCASSPYEPPGESGGYGYTFGSGTRLTVV.